What follows is one TCR beta chain and its context. Its antigen is still unknown. V gave up 0 bases and J gave up 0 bases, with 8 bases separating them. Germline CDR1 and CDR2: LGHNA and YSLEER. This CDR3 has 15 residues. TCRdb called the reads again in MiXCR, with one record for every CDR3 protein. The table includes roughly 280,000 distinct CDR3 sequences, 9.1% detected once. This sample was included in a study of T cell repertoires in cytomegalovirus infection. The overall study: Both CMV infection and a matching HLA type were indicated by public TCR beta signatures.

Study-level findings and limits: The study identified carriers of CMV plus the relevant HLA from cumulative public TCR beta family frequency.

The sequencing sample was made of PBMCs. This receptor was identified in a human donor in good health (CMV status not recorded). Some clones in this sample may be carry-over from other donors' samples. This chain connects TRBV4-3 to TRBJ1-1; D remains unclear. The CDR3 loop is CASSQEIALNTEAFF. The CDR3 bases are TGCGCCAGCAGCCAAGAAATCGCCCTGAACACTGAAGCTTTCTTT.